This T cell receptor beta chain was obtained from a study of technical replicates of blood from a handful of donors. CDR1 is SEHNR and CDR2 is FQNEAQ in the germline V gene (reference sequence). The length of the CDR3 is 14 residues. Trimming shortened V by 4 bases and J by 3 bases, and 13 bases separated the two germline ends. Assay: immunoSEQ multiplex PCR; the TCRdb copy retains only in-frame clones and omits some. The sample shows about 12,000 clones, 85% to 95% of them seen only once. The gene calls are TRBV7-9 and TRBJ2-7, with D possibly TRBD1 on 5 matching bases. The sequenced material came from PBMCs. The receptor was isolated from a human donor in good health. The CDR3 nucleotides read TGTGCCAGCAGCTCAAGGGAAACAGGCTACGAGCAGTACTTC. Translating gives CASSSRETGYEQYF.